Listed below are T cell receptor beta chains from one sample, sequenced in a study of shared clonotypes between healthy human individuals. Only in-frame clones appear in the TCRdb table, and some are missing; sequencing was by immunoSEQ multiplex PCR. Among about 2.5 million clones listed, less than 95% were seen once. Sequencing input: naive CD4+ T cells from PBMCs. The receptor set was obtained from a man aged 18-30 years in good health. Some clones in this sample may be carry-over from other donors' samples. Both conserved end residues are part of each CDR3. The order of the fields is V gene, CDR3 protein.

TRBV7-2 | CASSLGRPTAFSGNTIYF
TRBV6-1 | CASSEDSLSLRFGYTF
TRBV7-3 | CASSLLPGPYTGELFF
TRBV2 | CASTVVAVKNEQFF
TRBV18 | CASSPTADNSPLHF
TRBV14 | CASSQIGLRGTEAFF
TRBV7-2 | CASSLGGTERGGEQYF
TRBV28 | CASIPPTGATNTEAFF
TRBV5-3 | CARSVVAGVSGNTIYF
TRBV2 | CASSERLASGNEQFF
TRBV28 | CASRSGTPNYGYTF
TRBV6-5 | CASSYGQGFYGYTF
TRBV4-1 | CASSQEGRIYGYTF
TRBV7-2 | CASSPSGGGAEAFF